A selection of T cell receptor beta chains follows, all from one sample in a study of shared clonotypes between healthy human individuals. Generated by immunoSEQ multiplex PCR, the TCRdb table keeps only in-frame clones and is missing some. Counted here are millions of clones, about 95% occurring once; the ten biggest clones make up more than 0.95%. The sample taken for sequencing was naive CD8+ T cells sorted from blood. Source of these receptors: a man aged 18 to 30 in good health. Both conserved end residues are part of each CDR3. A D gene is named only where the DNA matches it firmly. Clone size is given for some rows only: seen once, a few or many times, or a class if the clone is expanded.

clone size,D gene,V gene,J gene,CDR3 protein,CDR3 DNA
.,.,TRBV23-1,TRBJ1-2,CASSQGGNGYTF,TGCGCCAGCAGTCAAGGGGGGAATGGCTACACCTTC
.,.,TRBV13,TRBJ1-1,CASSLQGTEAFF,TGTGCCAGCAGCCTACAGGGCACTGAAGCTTTCTTT
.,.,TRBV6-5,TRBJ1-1,CASSYGDGTEAFF,TGTGCCAGCAGTTACGGAGATGGCACTGAAGCTTTCTTT
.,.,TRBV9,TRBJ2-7,CASSPRGSSYEQYF,TGTGCCAGCAGCCCGCGGGGAAGTTCCTACGAGCAGTACTTC
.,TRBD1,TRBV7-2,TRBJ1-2,CASSLAVWDRTQSYGYTF,TGTGCCAGCAGCTTAGCGGTCTGGGACAGAACTCAGAGCTATGGCTACACCTTC
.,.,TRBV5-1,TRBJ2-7,CASSWNYEQYF,TGCGCCAGCAGCTGGAACTACGAGCAGTACTTC
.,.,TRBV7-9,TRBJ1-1,CASSPRGGWITEAFF,TGTGCCAGCAGCCCCCGAGGGGGGTGGATCACTGAAGCTTTCTTT
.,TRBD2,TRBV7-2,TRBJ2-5,CASSPTAGMGETQYF,TGTGCCAGCAGCCCCACAGCGGGAATGGGGGAGACCCAGTACTTC
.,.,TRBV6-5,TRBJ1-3,CASSYHGVSGNTIYF,TGTGCCAGCAGTTACCACGGCGTCTCTGGAAACACCATATATTTT
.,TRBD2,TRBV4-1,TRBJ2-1,CASSPLAGGSEQFF,TGCGCCAGCAGCCCTCTAGCGGGAGGTAGTGAGCAGTTCTTC
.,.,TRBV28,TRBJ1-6,CASSQDFESPLHF,TGTGCCAGCAGCCAGGATTTTGAGTCACCCCTCCACTTT
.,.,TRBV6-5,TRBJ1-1,CASRPYREFTEAFF,TGTGCCAGCAGGCCTTACAGGGAATTCACTGAAGCTTTCTTT
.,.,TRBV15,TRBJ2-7,CATSRGGEDREQYF,TGTGCCACCAGCAGAGGGGGAGAGGACCGCGAGCAGTACTTC
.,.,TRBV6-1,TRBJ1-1,CASSEARGTEAFF,TGTGCCAGCAGTGAAGCTAGGGGCACTGAAGCTTTCTTT
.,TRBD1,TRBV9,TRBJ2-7,CASSQGTGMDEQYF,TGTGCCAGCAGCCAAGGGACAGGAATGGACGAGCAGTACTTC
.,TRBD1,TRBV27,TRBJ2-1,CASSLEGTGFDEQFF,TGTGCCAGCAGTTTAGAGGGGACAGGGTTTGATGAGCAGTTCTTC
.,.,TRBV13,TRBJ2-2,CASSLVSEGRLFF,TGTGCCAGCAGCTTAGTTTCGGAAGGGCGGCTGTTTTTT
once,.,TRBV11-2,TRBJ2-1,CASSPMSRYNEQFF,TGTGCCAGCAGCCCGATGAGTCGGTACAATGAGCAGTTCTTC
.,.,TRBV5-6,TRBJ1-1,CASTVMNTEAFF,TGTGCCAGCACAGTTATGAACACTGAAGCTTTCTTT
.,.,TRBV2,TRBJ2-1,CASSVAGFLNEQFF,TGTGCCAGCAGTGTGGCAGGGTTCCTCAATGAGCAGTTCTTC
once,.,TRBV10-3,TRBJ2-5,CAISESGQQETQYF,TGTGCCATCAGTGAATCAGGACAGCAAGAGACCCAGTACTTC
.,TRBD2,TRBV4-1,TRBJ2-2,CASSSRLAEITGELFF,TGCGCCAGCAGCTCAAGACTAGCGGAGATAACCGGGGAGCTGTTTTTT
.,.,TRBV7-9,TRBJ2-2,CASSPFEQGVTGELFF,TGTGCCAGCAGCCCGTTTGAGCAGGGAGTCACCGGGGAGCTGTTTTTT
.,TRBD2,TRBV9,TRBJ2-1,CASSVEDWTSEHNEQFF,TGTGCCAGCAGCGTAGAGGATTGGACTAGCGAACACAATGAGCAGTTCTTC
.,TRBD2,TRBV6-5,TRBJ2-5,CASSYSLAGKETQYF,TGTGCCAGCAGTTACTCACTAGCGGGGAAAGAGACCCAGTACTTC
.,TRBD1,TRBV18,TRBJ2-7,CASSPVWGQGNFEQYF,TGTGCCAGCTCACCAGTTTGGGGACAGGGAAATTTCGAGCAGTACTTC
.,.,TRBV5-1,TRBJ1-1,CASSLAGVGNTEAFF,TGCGCCAGCAGCTTGGCTGGCGTGGGGAACACTGAAGCTTTCTTT